This note documents a single T cell receptor (beta chain) sequence. Its antigen is still unknown. The data originate from a study of cytomegalovirus exposure and HLA in healthy donors. Notes on the study in general: Three chains linked to CMV were shown in vitro to be specific for CMV antigens. The authors listed approximately 160 TCR beta chains as cytomegalovirus-associated. Reports described diagnosis of cytomegalovirus status by the classifier as highly specific and sensitive.

TCRdb keeps only in-frame clones here, not all; method: immunoSEQ multiplex PCR. The sample carries tens of thousands of clones, approximately 94% recorded once. A roughly 120-subject validation cohort, separate from the approximately 700-subject first cohort, supplied the donors. The sequenced material came from PBMCs. This clonotype was sampled from a woman aged 18-29 years in good health and CMV-seronegative.

This CDR3 is CASSPGLWRYEQYF. CDR3 DNA sequence: TGTGCCAGCAGCCCGGGACTGTGGCGCTACGAGCAGTACTTC. This chain joins TRBV13 and TRBJ2-7; tentative D call: TRBD2 (6 bases). There are 14 residues in the CDR3. CDR1 is PRHDT, CDR2 FYEKMQ, per germline (reference sequence). V gave up 5 bases and J gave up 3 bases, with 14 bases separating them.